What follows are 17 T cell receptor beta chains derived from one specimen sequenced in a study of blood T cells in healthy people across ages (dated by TCRdb to 2013 to 2016). Library creation used 5' RACE. This sample was sequenced with an Illumina HiSeq 2500. The second PCR ran for about 7 to 11 cycles and used a J-beta primer mix along with a sample-barcoded 5' primer. TCRdb redid the processing of the public reads, applying fastp at Q25 and MiXCR, and retained in-frame beta chains. Every entry covers one CDR3 protein and lists the most common genes and DNA from its rows. The table for this sample lists about 680,000 distinct CDR3 sequences; 49% of them were counted only once. Under 35% of the sample belongs to the ten largest clones. The sequenced sample consisted of blood. These receptors all stem from a woman aged 55-75 years in good health.

V and J are TRBV20-1 and TRBJ2-5; 9 nucleotides line up with TRBD2. Germline V lookup: CDR1 DFQATT, CDR2 SNEGSKA (reference sequence). This CDR3 contains 14 residues. The V gene end was trimmed by 0 bases and the J gene end by 11 bases; junction bases not matched to a gene: 10. CDR3 bases: TGCAGTGCTAGAGATGTTAGCGGGAGCAATGAGCAGTACTTC. It specifies CSARDVSGSNEQYF.

V usage is TRBV20-1 and J usage is TRBJ2-7; 10 bases agree with TRBD1. Per the germline V gene, CDR1 is DFQATT and CDR2 is SNEGSKA (reference sequence). V lost 2 bases to trimming and J lost 3 bases; unmatched junction nucleotides: 7. The CDR3 contains 15 residues. Here the CDR3 DNA reads TGCAGTGCTAGACCCGTGACAGGGGGCCTCTACGAGCAGTACTTC. Residues: CSARPVTGGLYEQYF.

The chain combines TRBV7-3 with TRBJ2-7; D ambiguous. Trimming took off 5 bases at V and 1 base at J, with 12 bases between the two ends. The CDR3 has 14 residues. CDR1 SGHTA and CDR2 FQGTGA come from the germline V gene. The CDR3 reads CASSPDRISYEQYF. The CDR3 bases are TGTGCCAGCAGCCCAGACCGGATTTCCTACGAGCAGTACTTC.

This clonotype was seen only a few times. J is TRBJ2-5 and V is TRBV3-1; TRBD2 matches at 7 bases. This CDR3 spans 12 amino acids. Germline V gene sequence: CDR1 LGHDT, CDR2 YNNKEL (reference sequence). Unmatched junction bases numbered 3, after V lost 4 bases and J lost 7 bases. In DNA, the CDR3 is TGTGCCAGCAGCCTTAGACTAGCGACCCAGTACTTC. Encoded protein: CASSLRLATQYF.

This rearrangement joins TRBV10-3 to TRBJ2-5; TRBD1 is a possible D gene (6 bases). There are 16 residues in the CDR3. Looked up from germline, CDR1 is ENHRY and CDR2 is SYGVKD. V gave up 2 bases and J gave up 1 base, with 14 bases separating them. The DNA for the CDR3 is TGTGCCATCAGTGAGGGGGCTAGCAGGGGCCAAGAGACCCAGTACTTC. It codes for CAISEGASRGQETQYF.

About this clonotype itself: This clone may be a read error of a much larger clone one base away. The chain uses TRBV27 and TRBJ2-1; D is unresolved. From germline, CDR1 is MNHEY and CDR2 SMNVEV (reference sequence). CDR3 size: 15 residues. Deletions cut 5 bases from V and 15 bases from J, with 26 bases between. The CDR3 DNA reads as TGTGCCAGCAGTGCATCCCAGGATAGGGCAGGCAACCCGTTCTTC. The encoded protein is CASSASQDRAGNPFF.

This clonotype was recorded a few times. This sequence joins TRBV27 and TRBJ1-2; 7 bases fit TRBD1. The V segment lost 4 bases and the J segment 2 bases; nucleotides outside the gene matches: 7. The CDR3 totals 15 residues. The germline gives CDR1 MNHEY, CDR2 SMNVEV (reference sequence). The CDR3 protein is CASSSYRDSNYGYTF. The CDR3 DNA sequence: TGTGCCAGCAGTTCGTACCGGGACAGCAACTATGGCTACACCTTC.

The chain couples TRBV6-2 or TRBV6-3 to TRBJ2-4, with 9 bases fitting TRBD1. V shed 5 bases and J 4 bases; nucleotides not matched to a gene: 9. The CDR3 sequence is 16 residues long. Germline values: CDR1 MNHEY, CDR2 SVGEGT. CDR3 bases: TGTGCCAGCAGTATACAGGGGGCGGCCAGAAAAAACATTCAGTACTTC. Protein sequence: CASSIQGAARKNIQYF.

This chain links TRBV5-1 with TRBJ2-3, with D perhaps matching TRBD2 (5 bases). V was shortened by 2 bases and J by 1 base, with 11 bases between the two germline ends. Looked up from germline, CDR1 is SGHRS and CDR2 is YFSETQ. The length of the CDR3 is 15 residues. The CDR3 region has the DNA TGCGCCAGCAGCTTTCAGGTCGGGGGCACAGATACGCAGTATTTT. Residues: CASSFQVGGTDTQYF.

V usage is TRBV27 and J usage is TRBJ2-5, with 10 bases that match TRBD1. The germline V gene has CDR1 MNHEY and CDR2 SMNVEV (reference sequence). There are 19 residues in the CDR3. V trimming: 6 bases; J trimming: 11 bases; junction bases outside the gene matches: 27. The CDR3 DNA follows: TGTGCCAGCAGCGCCGGGGACAGGGGTCCCGATCCCCATTACGATGAGCAGTACTTC. It codes for CASSAGDRGPDPHYDEQYF.

The chain is built from TRBV29-1 and TRBJ1-2, with 12 bases that match TRBD1. CDR1 and CDR2 from the germline V gene are SQVTM and ANQGSEA. This CDR3 spans 15 amino acids. Losses at the gene ends were 8 bases for V and 6 bases for J; bases not matched to a gene: 13. The CDR3 reads CSPSVRDRGLDGYTF. The CDR3 nucleotides read TGCAGCCCCTCCGTGCGGGACAGGGGGCTTGATGGCTACACCTTC.

There are a few counts of this clonotype. This sequence joins TRBV10-3 and TRBJ1-2; D uncertain. CDR3 length: 14 amino acids. V gave up 5 bases and J gave up 4 bases, with 14 bases separating them. Germline V lookup: CDR1 ENHRY, CDR2 SYGVKD. The CDR3: CAISSEAAPYGYTF. The DNA of the CDR3 is TGTGCCATCAGTAGTGAGGCAGCACCCTATGGCTACACCTTC.

The chain recombines TRBV29-1 with TRBJ2-2; unclear D gene. The CDR3 is made up of 11 amino acids. The V end was cut by 4 bases, the J end by 7 bases, with 7 bases between. Germline assignment: CDR1 SQVTM and CDR2 ANQGSEA. CDR3 sequence reads: CSVGNGGELFF. In nucleotides, the CDR3 is TGCAGCGTTGGAAATGGCGGGGAGCTGTTTTTT.

This clonotype was recorded at least ten times. V usage is TRBV4-1 and J usage is TRBJ2-7; 8 nucleotides line up with TRBD1. The CDR3 covers 15 residues. Losses at the gene ends were 1 base for V and 4 bases for J; bases not matched to a gene: 6. Germline loops: CDR1 MGHRA, CDR2 YSYEKL. CDR3: CASSQGQGAWYEQYF. The CDR3 DNA is TGCGCCAGCAGCCAAGGCCAGGGGGCTTGGTACGAGCAGTACTTC.

This rearrangement joins TRBV7-9 to TRBJ2-7; no clear D gene. This CDR3 spans 15 amino acids. Germline CDR1 reads SEHNR; CDR2 reads FQNEAQ (reference sequence). Trimming removed 5 bases from V and 3 bases from J, with 17 bases in between. CDR3 amino acids: CASSKLPFGHYEQYF. The DNA for the CDR3 is TGTGCCAGCAGCAAACTGCCTTTTGGGCACTACGAGCAGTACTTC.

The rearrangement uses TRBV21-1 and TRBJ2-1; the D segment call TRBD2 is taken from the table without a DNA check. TRBV21-1 is an annotated pseudogene. This CDR3 is built from 16 residues. In DNA, the CDR3 is TGTGCCAGCAGCAGCCACCTTAGCGGGAGGGGAGGTGAGCAGTTCTTC. This codes for CASSSHLSGRGGEQFF.

The CDR3 here is CASSLGYARNGYTF. The CDR3 coding sequence is TGTGCCAGCAGCTTAGGGTATGCTCGGAATGGCTACACCTTC. This rearrangement joins TRBV11-2 to TRBJ1-2; unclear D gene. The V gene lost 1 base and the J gene lost 6 bases, with 12 bases spanning the gap. Germline lookup yields CDR1 SGHAT and CDR2 FQNNGV. The CDR3 covers 14 residues. The full variable domain, with the rest looked up from reference TRBV11-2 and TRBJ1-2, is EAGVAQSPRYKIIEKRQSVAFWCNPISGHATLYWYQQILGQGPKLLIQFQNNGVVDDSQLPKDRFSAERLKGVDSTLKIQPAKLEDSAVYLCASSLGYARNGYTFGSGTRLTVV.